The 31 T cell receptor beta chains given below trace back to one sample, sequenced in a study of shared clonotypes between healthy human individuals. Positively selected for CCR7, the CD45RO-negative cells used as naive CD8 cells excluded terminally differentiated effector memory CD45RA+ cells. Produced via immunoSEQ multiplex PCR; TCRdb's table is partial and in-frame only. The table records fewer than 1 million clones, approximately 96% of them present only once. Sequencing used naive CD8+ T cells sorted from blood. Source of these receptors: a man aged 30 to 39 in good health.

The V gene is TRBV11-2, the J gene TRBJ2-1, with D hard to call. With 5 bases removed from V and 3 bases from J, the gap between germline ends came to 5 bases. Germline CDR1 SGHAT, CDR2 FQNNGV. CDR3 size: 12 residues. CDR3 amino acids: CASSAVYNEQFF. The CDR3 nucleotides read TGTGCCAGCAGCGCTGTCTACAATGAGCAGTTCTTC.

In this sample, this clone turned up once. V usage is TRBV2 and J usage is TRBJ1-2, with D unclear. The CDR3 totals 15 residues. Germline CDR1 reads SNHLY; CDR2 reads FYNNEI. The V gene lost 3 bases and the J gene lost 0 bases, with 11 bases spanning the gap. The DNA of the CDR3 is TGTGCCAGCAGTGAGCAAGCGGGAGCTAACTATGGCTACACCTTC. It encodes CASSEQAGANYGYTF.

In this sample, this clone turned up once. The chain joins TRBV2 to TRBJ1-2, with TRBD1 identical over 7 bases. The ends lost 6 bases at V and 0 bases at J; junction bases unmatched: 10. The CDR3 is 16 residues long. Germline CDR1 and CDR2: SNHLY and FYNNEI. As DNA, the CDR3 is TGTGCCAGCAGCGCGCCGGACAGGACCTCTAACTATGGCTACACCTTC. It specifies CASSAPDRTSNYGYTF.

V gene TRBV5-1 combines with J gene TRBJ2-7; TRBD1 agrees at 7 bases. The CDR3 length is 14 residues. Germline V gives CDR1 SGHRS, CDR2 YFSETQ. V dropped 4 bases and J dropped 1; count of bases not matched to a gene: 5. CDR3 in DNA: TGCGCCAGCAGCGAAGACAGGGTATCCTACGAGCAGTACTTC. This codes for CASSEDRVSYEQYF.

The chain is built from TRBV6-6 and TRBJ2-3; TRBD2 matches at 8 bases. The J segment lost 0 bases and the V segment lost 0 bases, leaving 2 bases of the junction unmatched. This CDR3 contains 16 residues. Per the germline V gene, CDR1 is MNHNY and CDR2 is SVGAGI (reference sequence). The CDR3 DNA sequence: TGTGCCAGCAGTTACTCAGCGGGGGCTAGCACAGATACGCAGTATTTT. It encodes CASSYSAGASTDTQYF.

The gene calls are TRBV4-1 and TRBJ1-2; TRBD1 is a possible D gene (5 bases). V gave up 3 bases and J gave up 8 bases, with 13 bases separating them. The CDR3 length is 13 residues. CDR1 is MGHRA and CDR2 is YSYEKL in the germline V gene. The CDR3 bases are TGCGCCAGCAGCCAGATAGGGGAGTCCGGCTACACCTTC. This gives the protein CASSQIGESGYTF.

The chain joins TRBV5-5 to TRBJ1-1; D not resolved. The V gene lost 2 bases and the J gene lost 0 bases, with 5 bases spanning the gap. CDR1 SGHKS and CDR2 YYEKEE come from the germline V gene (reference sequence). The length of the CDR3 is 13 residues. The CDR3 loop reads CASSFVVNTEAFF. The CDR3 bases are TGTGCCAGCAGCTTTGTCGTGAACACTGAAGCTTTCTTT.

This clone was seen once. The chain joins TRBV7-2 to TRBJ2-3; 11 positions match TRBD2. With 5 bases clipped from V and 3 bases from J, the junction kept 1 base outside the gene matches. Germline assignment: CDR1 SGHTA and CDR2 FQGNSA. This CDR3 is built from 14 residues. The CDR3: CASSRLAGTDTQYF. CDR3 nucleotide sequence: TGTGCCAGCAGCCGACTAGCGGGGACAGATACGCAGTATTTT.

The chain links TRBV29-1 to TRBJ2-1; TRBD2 agrees at 11 bases. CDR1 is SQVTM and CDR2 is ANQGSEA in the germline V gene. This CDR3 is built from 13 residues. J gave up 5 bases and V 7 bases, and 4 bases lay outside the gene matches. This chain's CDR3 is CSGGLAVNNEQFF. The CDR3, as DNA: TGCAGCGGGGGACTAGCGGTGAACAATGAGCAGTTCTTC.

The chain is built from TRBV19 and TRBJ2-2; no clear D. Germline loops: CDR1 LNHDA, CDR2 SQIVND (reference sequence). This CDR3 region has 15 residues. Trimming left V 0 bases short and J 7 bases short, with 12 bases between. CDR3 sequence (DNA): TGTGCCAGTAGTATAGACAGCCATACACTCGGGGAGCTGTTTTTT. Protein sequence: CASSIDSHTLGELFF. Supplemented by reference TRBV19 and TRBJ2-2, the full variable domain reads DGGITQSPKYLFRKEGQNVTLSCEQNLNHDAMYWYRQDPGQGLRLIYYSQIVNDFQKGDIAEGYSVSREKKESFPLTVTSAQKNPTAFYLCASSIDSHTLGELFFGEGSRLTVL.

The gene calls are TRBV14 and TRBJ2-7; TRBD2 is a possible D gene (6 bases). Trimming pared 0 bases from V and 2 bases from J, leaving 11 bases between. The CDR3 is 15 residues long. Germline V lookup: CDR1 SGHDN, CDR2 FVKESK. The CDR3 here is CASSQEPSVAYEQYF. CDR3 bases: TGTGCCAGCAGCCAAGAGCCTAGCGTTGCCTACGAGCAGTACTTC.

The genes are TRBV27 and TRBJ2-1; 7 bases are a match to TRBD2. The CDR3 is 17 amino acids. The V and J ends lost 2 bases and 4 bases, in that order; junction bases with no gene match: 11. Germline V gene lookup returns CDR1 MNHEY and CDR2 SMNVEV (reference sequence). The CDR3 bases are TGTGCCAGCAGTTTACAAACTCGCGGGAGAATTTACAATGAGCAGTTCTTC. Translated, it gives CASSLQTRGRIYNEQFF.

The rearrangement joins TRBV4-3 to TRBJ2-3, with TRBD1 identical over 9 bases. CDR3 length equals 16 residues. The junction had 5 bases not matched to a gene; V was cut back by 0 bases and J by 4 bases. The germline CDR1 and CDR2 sequences are LGHNA and YSLEER. CDR3 protein: CASSQEPGQGADTQYF. CDR3 coding DNA: TGCGCCAGCAGCCAAGAGCCGGGACAGGGAGCAGATACGCAGTATTTT.

The chain joins TRBV28 to TRBJ1-5; maybe TRBD1 (6 bases). V was pared by 3 bases and J by 0 bases, with 15 bases between. The CDR3 has 17 residues. In germline, CDR1 is MDHEN, CDR2 SYDVKM. The CDR3 loop reads CASSFSMGDNSNQPQHF. CDR3 nucleotides: TGTGCCAGCAGTTTTTCCATGGGGGACAATAGCAATCAGCCCCAGCATTTT.

The genes are TRBV28 and TRBJ2-1, with 8 bases lining up with TRBD2. Germline assignment: CDR1 MDHEN and CDR2 SYDVKM. V trimming: 3 bases; J trimming: 1 base; junction bases outside the gene matches: 17. The CDR3 consists of 20 residues. CDR3 residues: CASSFPPTTGLDHSYNEQFF. Here the CDR3 DNA reads TGTGCCAGCAGTTTTCCCCCCACAACGGGACTAGATCATTCCTACAATGAGCAGTTCTTC.

The chain carries TRBV19 and TRBJ2-1; 9 bases map to TRBD2. This CDR3 comprises 17 residues. Germline CDR1 reads LNHDA; CDR2 reads SQIVND (reference sequence). V was pared by 3 bases and J by 3 bases, with 9 bases of the junction left unmatched. CDR3 coding DNA: TGTGCCAGTAGTATGGTTCCAGGGACTAGCAGCTACAATGAGCAGTTCTTC. It codes for CASSMVPGTSSYNEQFF.

As for this clone: Other DNA sequences from this sample encode an identical CDR3 as well. V is TRBV4-1 and J is TRBJ2-3; possible D gene TRBD1, 5 bases. This CDR3 spans 14 amino acids. CDR1 is MGHRA, CDR2 YSYEKL, per germline. Trimming removed 1 base at V and 4 bases at J, with 9 bases between. CDR3 in DNA: TGCGCCAGCAGCCAAGCCCCCAGGGCAGATACGCAGTATTTT. Protein sequence: CASSQAPRADTQYF.

The J gene is TRBJ2-5, the V gene TRBV4-3, with D possibly matching TRBD2 (6 bases). This CDR3 is built from 15 residues. V lost 4 bases and J lost 4, with 16 bases in between. The germline V gene encodes CDR1 LGHNA and CDR2 YSLEER. The chain's CDR3 is CASSPGSEGGETQYF. The CDR3 coding sequence is TGCGCCAGCAGCCCAGGGTCGGAGGGAGGAGAGACCCAGTACTTC.

The V and J genes are TRBV29-1 and TRBJ2-1; D is ambiguous. This CDR3 is 13 amino acids long. Germline CDR1 is SQVTM and CDR2 is ANQGSEA. V shed 4 bases and J shed 4 bases, with 11 bases lying between them. The CDR3 DNA reads as TGCAGCGTTGTTGGGCTAAATTACAATGAGCAGTTCTTC. This encodes CSVVGLNYNEQFF.

V is TRBV5-4 and J is TRBJ2-1, with 9 bases aligning to TRBD2. Trimming took 1 base from V and 7 from J; bases not matched to a gene: 6. This CDR3 has 15 amino acids. Per the germline V gene, CDR1 is SGHNT and CDR2 is YYREEE (reference sequence). DNA of the CDR3: TGTGCCAGCAGCTTGCCTAGCGGGACTTCAAATGAGCAGTTCTTC. This gives the protein CASSLPSGTSNEQFF.

This clone occurred once. The rearrangement joins TRBV7-8 to TRBJ2-1; 12 positions agree with TRBD2. CDR1 is SGHVS, CDR2 FQNEAQ, per germline. J was trimmed by 5 bases and V by 2 bases; bases with no gene match: 10. The CDR3 loop spans 18 amino acids. CDR3 in amino acids: CASSLHPPGLAGNNEQFF. In nucleotides, the CDR3 is TGTGCCAGCAGCTTACACCCCCCCGGACTAGCGGGAAACAATGAGCAGTTCTTC. The variable domain in full, completed from reference TRBV7-8 and TRBJ2-1, reads GAGVSQSPRYKVAKRGQDVALRCDPISGHVSLFWYQQALGQGPEFLTYFQNEAQLDKSGLPSDRFFAERPEGSVSTLKIQRTQQEDSAVYLCASSLHPPGLAGNNEQFFGPGTRLTVL.

The J gene is TRBJ2-1, the V gene TRBV5-1, with 11 bases identical to TRBD2. The junction had 3 bases not matched to a gene; V was cut back by 0 bases and J by 7 bases. Germline lookup yields CDR1 SGHRS and CDR2 YFSETQ. The CDR3 has 15 residues. CDR3 loop: CASSLVTSGRNEQFF. The CDR3, as DNA: TGCGCCAGCAGCTTGGTTACTAGCGGGAGAAATGAGCAGTTCTTC.

In the case of this clone: This sample also contains other DNA sequences that code for the same CDR3. The chain recombines TRBV6-5 with TRBJ2-7; D not resolved. Trimming shortened V by 2 bases and J by 1 base, and 6 bases separated the two germline ends. Germline CDR1 MNHEY, CDR2 SVGAGI. There are 13 residues in the CDR3. The CDR3 DNA sequence: TGTGCCAGCAGTTACCAAGGGTCCTACGAGCAGTACTTC. Amino acid sequence: CASSYQGSYEQYF.

This chain links TRBV10-3 with TRBJ1-5; D gene unclear. The CDR3 extends over 12 amino acids. V gave up 6 bases and J gave up 11 bases, with 14 bases separating them. CDR1 ENHRY and CDR2 SYGVKD come from the germline V gene. The CDR3 coding sequence is TGTGCCATCAGGGAGCTGGACGGGACCCAGCATTTT. Its protein product is CAIRELDGTQHF.

The chain uses TRBV7-9 and TRBJ1-4, with D unclear. The V and J ends lost 4 bases and 2 bases respectively, with 2 bases between them. The CDR3 length is 12 residues. The germline V gene encodes CDR1 SEHNR and CDR2 FQNEAQ (reference sequence). This chain's CDR3 is CASSSTNEKLFF. Here the CDR3 DNA reads TGTGCCAGCAGCTCGACTAATGAAAAACTGTTTTTT.

This chain connects TRBV25-1 to TRBJ2-1, with 8 positions matching TRBD2. Germline CDR1 is MGHDK and CDR2 is SYGVNS. The CDR3 has 16 residues. J was trimmed by 5 bases and V by 3 bases; bases with no gene match: 9. In DNA form, the CDR3 reads TGTGCCAGCAGTGACCCGGGACTAGGGGTGAACAATGAGCAGTTCTTC. Translating gives CASSDPGLGVNNEQFF.

This chain uses TRBV30 with TRBJ2-2, with 9 positions matching TRBD2. With V trimmed by 4 bases and J by 7 bases, 10 bases remained unmatched. Germline CDR1 and CDR2: GTSNPN and SVGIG (reference sequence). This CDR3 region has 15 residues. CDR3 sequence (DNA): TGTGCCTGGAAGGATTCGGCGGGAGGGGTCGGGGAGCTGTTTTTT. Its translation is CAWKDSAGGVGELFF.

The chain links TRBV27 to TRBJ2-4, with 11 bases identical to TRBD2. After removal of 6 bases from V and 7 bases from J, the junction contained 14 bases not matched to a gene. CDR3 length: 17 amino acids. Germline loops: CDR1 MNHEY, CDR2 SMNVEV (reference sequence). CDR3 bases: TGTGCCAGCAGGTTGCTAGGGACTAGCGGAAAGGGGAACATTCAGTACTTC. This translates into CASRLLGTSGKGNIQYF.

The chain is built from TRBV21-1 and TRBJ2-7; the D call TRBD1 from the table was never checked on the DNA. TRBV21-1 is noted as a pseudogene. This CDR3 has 16 amino acids. The chain's CDR3 is CASSKFGGTGLGEQYF. The CDR3 DNA sequence: TGTGCCAGCAGCAAATTTGGGGGGACAGGGTTAGGCGAGCAGTACTTC.

V and J are TRBV9 and TRBJ1-4, with D perhaps TRBD1 (5 bases). Trimming left V 0 bases short and J 4 bases short, with 7 bases between. Germline CDR1 reads SGDLS; CDR2 reads YYNGEE. The CDR3 is 14 residues long. The CDR3 is CASSVGQLNEKLFF. CDR3 sequence (DNA): TGTGCCAGCAGCGTAGGACAGCTTAATGAAAAACTGTTTTTT. Full variable domain (remainder filled in from reference TRBV9 and TRBJ1-4): DSGVTQTPKHLITATGQRVTLRCSPRSGDLSVYWYQQSLDQGLQFLIQYYNGEERAKGNILERFSAQQFPDLHSELNLSSLELGDSALYFCASSVGQLNEKLFFGSGTQLSVL.

The V call is TRBV11-2, the J call TRBJ2-2, with 9 positions matching TRBD1. CDR1 is SGHAT and CDR2 is FQNNGV in the germline V gene. After removal of 2 bases from V and 4 bases from J, the junction contained 5 bases not matched to a gene. The CDR3 totals 16 residues. This CDR3 is CASSLRTGAFTGELFF. The CDR3 nucleotides are TGTGCCAGCAGCTTACGGACAGGGGCGTTCACCGGGGAGCTGTTTTTT. The complete variable domain, with remaining parts taken from reference TRBV11-2 and TRBJ2-2, reads EAGVAQSPRYKIIEKRQSVAFWCNPISGHATLYWYQQILGQGPKLLIQFQNNGVVDDSQLPKDRFSAERLKGVDSTLKIQPAKLEDSAVYLCASSLRTGAFTGELFFGEGSRLTVL.